The T cell receptor beta chain under discussion was sequenced for a study of PD-1 blockade in classical Hodgkin lymphoma. Background on the study: The study gave patients nivolumab 3 mg/kg intravenously every 2 weeks.

The repertoire was sequenced with immunoSEQ multiplex PCR; TCRdb's copy has only in-frame clones and lacks some. This sample has roughly 40,000 clones, with around 87% found just once. The study's findings and limits: According to reports, newly diagnosed patients had lower baseline TCR diversity than healthy donors, and relapsed/refractory patients had lower baseline TCR diversity still.

This CDR3 spans 16 amino acids. With regard to this clone: Its antigen is not identified.

Brentuximab vedotin exposure varied, and every patient relapsed after autologous stem cell transplantation. The rearrangement links TRBV21-1 to TRBJ1-1. TRBV21-1 is labeled a pseudogene. The source is a human donor with classical Hodgkin lymphoma. The specimen was peripheral blood mononuclear cells (PBMCs), collected at baseline. CDR3: CASRNFLAHIRTEAFF. DNA for the CDR3: TGTGCCAGCAGAAATTTCTTAGCTCACATTCGCACTGAAGCTTTCTTT.